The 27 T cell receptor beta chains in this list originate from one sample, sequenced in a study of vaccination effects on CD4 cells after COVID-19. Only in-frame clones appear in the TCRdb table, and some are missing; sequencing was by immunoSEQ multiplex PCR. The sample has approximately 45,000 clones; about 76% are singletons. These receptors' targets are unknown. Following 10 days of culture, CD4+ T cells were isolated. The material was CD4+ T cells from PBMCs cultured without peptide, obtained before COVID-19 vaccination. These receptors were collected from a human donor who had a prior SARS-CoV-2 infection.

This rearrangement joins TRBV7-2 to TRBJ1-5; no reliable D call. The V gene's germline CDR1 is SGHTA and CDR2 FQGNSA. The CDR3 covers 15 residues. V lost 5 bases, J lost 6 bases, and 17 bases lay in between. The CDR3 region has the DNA TGTGCCAGCAGCCTCAGTTCGGGTATCGGTCAGCCCCAGCATTTT. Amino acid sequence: CASSLSSGIGQPQHF.

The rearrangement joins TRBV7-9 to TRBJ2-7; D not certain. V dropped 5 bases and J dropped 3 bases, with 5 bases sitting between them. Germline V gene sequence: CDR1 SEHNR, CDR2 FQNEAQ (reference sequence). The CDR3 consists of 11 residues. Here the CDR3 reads CASSPSYEQYF. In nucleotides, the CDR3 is TGTGCCAGCAGCCCAAGCTACGAGCAGTACTTC.

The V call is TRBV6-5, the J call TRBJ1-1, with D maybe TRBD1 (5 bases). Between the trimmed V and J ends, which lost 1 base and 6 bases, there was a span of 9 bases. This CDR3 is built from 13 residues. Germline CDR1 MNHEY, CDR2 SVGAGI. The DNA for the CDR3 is TGTGCCAGCAGTTACTGGGACGACTCTGAAGCTTTCTTT. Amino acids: CASSYWDDSEAFF.

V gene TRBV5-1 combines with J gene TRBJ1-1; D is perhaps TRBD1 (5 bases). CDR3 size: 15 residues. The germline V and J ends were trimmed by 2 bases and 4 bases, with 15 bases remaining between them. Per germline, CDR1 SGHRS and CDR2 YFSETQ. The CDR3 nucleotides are TGCGCCAGCAGCTTTGGATCCGGGGGGGGCACTGAAGCTTTCTTT. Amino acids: CASSFGSGGGTEAFF.

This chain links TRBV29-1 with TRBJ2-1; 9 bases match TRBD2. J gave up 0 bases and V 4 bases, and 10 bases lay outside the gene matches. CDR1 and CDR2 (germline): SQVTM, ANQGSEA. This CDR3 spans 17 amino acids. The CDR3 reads CSVVGSRGRASYNEQFF. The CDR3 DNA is TGCAGCGTTGTTGGGTCCCGCGGGAGGGCCTCCTACAATGAGCAGTTCTTC.

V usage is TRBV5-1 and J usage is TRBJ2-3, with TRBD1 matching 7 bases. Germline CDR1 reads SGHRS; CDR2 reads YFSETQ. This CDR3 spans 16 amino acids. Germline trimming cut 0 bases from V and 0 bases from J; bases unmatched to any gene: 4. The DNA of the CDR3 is TGCGCCAGCAGCTTGGTGGGACAGTCTAGCACAGATACGCAGTATTTT. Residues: CASSLVGQSSTDTQYF.

The CDR3 nucleotides read TGTGCCAGCAGCTTATCTCCAGGGGACACTGAAGCTTTCTTT. Its protein product is CASSLSPGDTEAFF. This chain joins TRBV13 and TRBJ1-1, with D perhaps TRBD1 (6 bases). Trimming pared 2 bases from V and 3 bases from J, leaving 10 bases between. The CDR3 has 14 residues. Germline CDR1 is PRHDT and CDR2 is FYEKMQ (reference sequence).

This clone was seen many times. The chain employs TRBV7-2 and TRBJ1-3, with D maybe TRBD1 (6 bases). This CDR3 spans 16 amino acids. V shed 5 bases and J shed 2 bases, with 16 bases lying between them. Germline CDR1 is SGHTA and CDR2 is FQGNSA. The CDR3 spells CASSATFGQPGNTIYF. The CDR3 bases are TGTGCCAGCAGCGCCACCTTTGGACAGCCTGGAAACACCATATATTTT.

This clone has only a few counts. The CDR3 DNA reads TGTGCCAGCAGCTTGGCTACGACAGGGCCTTCTGAGCAGTTCTTC. Amino acid sequence: CASSLATTGPSEQFF. The chain couples TRBV5-4 to TRBJ2-1; 7 bases are a match to TRBD1. Germline V lookup: CDR1 SGHNT, CDR2 YYREEE (reference sequence). Trimming took 0 bases from V and 9 from J; bases not matched to a gene: 9. The CDR3 runs to 15 residues. The full variable domain, its missing parts supplied by reference TRBV5-4 and TRBJ2-1, is ETGVTQSPTHLIKTRGQQVTLRCSSQSGHNTVSWYQQALGQGPQFIFQYYREEENGRGNFPPRFSGLQFPNYSSELNVNALELDDSALYLCASSLATTGPSEQFFGPGTRLTVL.

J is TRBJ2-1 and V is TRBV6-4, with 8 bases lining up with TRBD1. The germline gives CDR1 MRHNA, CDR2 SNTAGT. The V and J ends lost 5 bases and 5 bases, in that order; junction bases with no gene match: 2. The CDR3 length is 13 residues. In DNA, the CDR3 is TGTGCCAGCAGTCGGGACAGGAACAATGAGCAGTTCTTC. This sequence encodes CASSRDRNNEQFF.

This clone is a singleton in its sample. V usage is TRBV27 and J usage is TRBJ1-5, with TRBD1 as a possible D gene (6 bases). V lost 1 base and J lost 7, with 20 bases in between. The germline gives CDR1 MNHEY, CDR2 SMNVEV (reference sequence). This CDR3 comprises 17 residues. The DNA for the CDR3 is TGTGCCAGCAGTTTATTCCCCACACAGGGAATTGGGCAGCCCCAGCATTTT. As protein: CASSLFPTQGIGQPQHF.

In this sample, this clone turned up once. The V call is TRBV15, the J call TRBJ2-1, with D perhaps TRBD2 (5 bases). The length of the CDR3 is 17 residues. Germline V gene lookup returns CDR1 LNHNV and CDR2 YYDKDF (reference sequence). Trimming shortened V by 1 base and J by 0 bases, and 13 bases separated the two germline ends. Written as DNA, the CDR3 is TGTGCCACCAGCAGAGTTAGTTGGGAGAGCTCCTACAATGAGCAGTTCTTC. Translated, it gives CATSRVSWESSYNEQFF.

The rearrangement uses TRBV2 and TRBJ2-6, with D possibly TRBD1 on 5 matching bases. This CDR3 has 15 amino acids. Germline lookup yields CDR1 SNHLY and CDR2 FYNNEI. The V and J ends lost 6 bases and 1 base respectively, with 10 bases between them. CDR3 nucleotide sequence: TGTGCCAGCAGACGCAGGGATTCTGGGGCCAACGTCCTGACTTTC. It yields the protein CASRRRDSGANVLTF.

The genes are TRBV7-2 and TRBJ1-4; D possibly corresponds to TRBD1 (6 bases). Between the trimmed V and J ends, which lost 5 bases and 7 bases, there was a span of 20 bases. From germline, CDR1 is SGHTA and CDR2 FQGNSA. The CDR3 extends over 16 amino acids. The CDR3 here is CASSPREGGFGEKLFF. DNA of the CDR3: TGTGCCAGCAGCCCAAGGGAGGGGGGTTTCGGTGAAAAACTGTTTTTT.

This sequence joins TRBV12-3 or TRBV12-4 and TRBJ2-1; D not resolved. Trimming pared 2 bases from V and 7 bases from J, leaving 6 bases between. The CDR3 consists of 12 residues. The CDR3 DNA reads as TGTGCCAGCAGTTTATTGCCGAATGAGCAGTTCTTC. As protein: CASSLLPNEQFF.

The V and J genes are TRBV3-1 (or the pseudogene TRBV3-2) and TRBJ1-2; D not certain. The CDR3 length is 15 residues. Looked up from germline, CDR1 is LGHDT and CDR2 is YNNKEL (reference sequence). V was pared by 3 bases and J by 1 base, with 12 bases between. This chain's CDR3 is CASSQSGPINYGYTF. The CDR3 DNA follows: TGTGCCAGCAGCCAGTCCGGGCCGATTAACTATGGCTACACCTTC.

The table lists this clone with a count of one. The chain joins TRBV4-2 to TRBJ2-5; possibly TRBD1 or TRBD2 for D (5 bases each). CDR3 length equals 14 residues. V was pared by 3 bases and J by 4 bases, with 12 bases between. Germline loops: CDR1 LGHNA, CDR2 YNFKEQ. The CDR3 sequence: CASSHTGGGETQYF. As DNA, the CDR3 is TGTGCCAGCAGCCATACTGGGGGTGGAGAGACCCAGTACTTC.

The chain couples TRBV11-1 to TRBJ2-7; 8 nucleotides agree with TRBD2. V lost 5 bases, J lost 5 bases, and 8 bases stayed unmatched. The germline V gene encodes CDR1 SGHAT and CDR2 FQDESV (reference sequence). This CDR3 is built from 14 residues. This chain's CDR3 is CASSPVAGPHEQYF. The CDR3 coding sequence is TGTGCCAGCAGCCCCGTAGCGGGGCCCCACGAGCAGTACTTC.

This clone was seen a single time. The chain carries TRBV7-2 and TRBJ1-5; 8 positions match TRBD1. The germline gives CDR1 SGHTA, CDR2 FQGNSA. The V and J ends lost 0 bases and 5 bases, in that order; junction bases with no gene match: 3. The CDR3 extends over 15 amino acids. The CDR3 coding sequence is TGTGCCAGCAGCTTAGCTGCCAGGGGGCATCAGCCCCAGCATTTT. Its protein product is CASSLAARGHQPQHF.

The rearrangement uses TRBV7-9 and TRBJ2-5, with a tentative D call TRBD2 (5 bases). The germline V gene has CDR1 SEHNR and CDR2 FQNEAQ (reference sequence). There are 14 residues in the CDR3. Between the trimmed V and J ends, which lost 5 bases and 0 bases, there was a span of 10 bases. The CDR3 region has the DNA TGTGCCAGCAGCGCGGGCTCTTACCAAGAGACCCAGTACTTC. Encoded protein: CASSAGSYQETQYF.

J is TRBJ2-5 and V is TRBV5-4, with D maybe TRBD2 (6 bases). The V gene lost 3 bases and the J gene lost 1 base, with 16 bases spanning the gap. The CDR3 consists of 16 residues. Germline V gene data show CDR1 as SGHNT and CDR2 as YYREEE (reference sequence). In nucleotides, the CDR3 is TGTGCCAGCAGCTCCCCAGCGGGTCAAGTCCAAGAGACCCAGTACTTC. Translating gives CASSSPAGQVQETQYF.

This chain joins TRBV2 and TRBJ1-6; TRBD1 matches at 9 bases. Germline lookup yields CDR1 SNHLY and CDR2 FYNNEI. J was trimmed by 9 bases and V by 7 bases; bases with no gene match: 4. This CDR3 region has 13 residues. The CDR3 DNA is TGTGCCAGCATGTCACAGGGGGCTTCACCCCTCCACTTT. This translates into CASMSQGASPLHF.

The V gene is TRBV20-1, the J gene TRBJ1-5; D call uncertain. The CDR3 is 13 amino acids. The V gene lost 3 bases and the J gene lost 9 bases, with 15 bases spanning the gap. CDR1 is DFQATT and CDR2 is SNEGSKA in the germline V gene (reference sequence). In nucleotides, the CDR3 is TGCAGTGCTAGTCAGCGGGCCGGTGTGCCCCAGCATTTT. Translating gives CSASQRAGVPQHF.

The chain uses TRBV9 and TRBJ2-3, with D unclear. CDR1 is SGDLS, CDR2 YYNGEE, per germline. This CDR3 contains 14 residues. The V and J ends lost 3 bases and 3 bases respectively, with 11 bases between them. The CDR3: CASSALLGTDTQYF. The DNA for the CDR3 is TGTGCCAGCAGCGCCCTTCTAGGGACAGATACGCAGTATTTT. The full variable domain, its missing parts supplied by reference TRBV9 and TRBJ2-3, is DSGVTQTPKHLITATGQRVTLRCSPRSGDLSVYWYQQSLDQGLQFLIQYYNGEERAKGNILERFSAQQFPDLHSELNLSSLELGDSALYFCASSALLGTDTQYFGPGTRLTVL.

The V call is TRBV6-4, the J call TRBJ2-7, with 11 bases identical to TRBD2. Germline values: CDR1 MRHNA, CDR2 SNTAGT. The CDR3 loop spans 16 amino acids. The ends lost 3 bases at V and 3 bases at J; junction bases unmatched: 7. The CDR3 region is CASSETTGTSGYEQYF. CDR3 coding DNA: TGTGCCAGCAGTGAGACGACCGGGACTAGCGGCTACGAGCAGTACTTC.

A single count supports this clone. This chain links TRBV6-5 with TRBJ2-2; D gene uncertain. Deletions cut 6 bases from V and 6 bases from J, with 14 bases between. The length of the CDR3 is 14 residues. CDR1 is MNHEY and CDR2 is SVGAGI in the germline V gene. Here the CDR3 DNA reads TGTGCCAGCAGCCCCCTTCCCTGGTCCGGGGAGCTGTTTTTT. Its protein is CASSPLPWSGELFF.

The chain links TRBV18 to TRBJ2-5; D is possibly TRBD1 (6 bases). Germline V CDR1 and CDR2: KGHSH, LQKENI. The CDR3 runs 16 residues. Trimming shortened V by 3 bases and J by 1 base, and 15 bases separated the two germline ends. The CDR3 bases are TGTGCCAGCTCACCCCTAAGGGGACAAACCCAAGAGACCCAGTACTTC. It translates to CASSPLRGQTQETQYF.